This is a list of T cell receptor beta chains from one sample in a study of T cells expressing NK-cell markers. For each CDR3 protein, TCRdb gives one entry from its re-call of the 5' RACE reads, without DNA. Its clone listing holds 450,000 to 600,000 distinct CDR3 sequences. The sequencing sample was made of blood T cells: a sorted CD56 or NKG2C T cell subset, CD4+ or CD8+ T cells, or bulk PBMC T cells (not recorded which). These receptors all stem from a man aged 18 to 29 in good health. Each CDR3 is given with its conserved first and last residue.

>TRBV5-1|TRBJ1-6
CASGSSYNSPLHF
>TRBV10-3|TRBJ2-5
CATGAGGPGETQYF
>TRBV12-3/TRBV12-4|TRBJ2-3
CASSRGDTQYF
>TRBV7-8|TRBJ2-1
CASSDGLAGDRVDEQFF
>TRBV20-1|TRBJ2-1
CSARDLSNEQFF
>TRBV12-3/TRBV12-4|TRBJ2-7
CASSFGTGRYEQYF
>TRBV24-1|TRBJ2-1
CATSDHKAGLAANNEQFF
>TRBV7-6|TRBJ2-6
CASSALGSGANVLTF
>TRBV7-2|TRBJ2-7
CASSSTPYEQYF
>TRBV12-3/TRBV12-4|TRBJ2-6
CASSLIVGSGANVLTF